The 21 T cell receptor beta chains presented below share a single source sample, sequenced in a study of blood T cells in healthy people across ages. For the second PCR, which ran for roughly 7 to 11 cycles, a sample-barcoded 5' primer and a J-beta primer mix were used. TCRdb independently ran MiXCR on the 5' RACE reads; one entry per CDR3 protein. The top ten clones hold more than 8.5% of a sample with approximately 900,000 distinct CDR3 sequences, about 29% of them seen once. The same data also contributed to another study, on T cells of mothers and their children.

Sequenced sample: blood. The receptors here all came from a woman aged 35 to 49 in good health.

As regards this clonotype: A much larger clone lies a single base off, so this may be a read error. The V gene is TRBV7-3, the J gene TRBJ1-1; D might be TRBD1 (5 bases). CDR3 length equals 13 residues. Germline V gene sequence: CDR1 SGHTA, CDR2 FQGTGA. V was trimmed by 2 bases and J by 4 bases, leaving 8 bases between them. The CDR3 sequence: CASSLSGITEAFF. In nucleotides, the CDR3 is TGTGCCAGCAGCTTATCAGGGATCACTGAAGCTTTCTTT.

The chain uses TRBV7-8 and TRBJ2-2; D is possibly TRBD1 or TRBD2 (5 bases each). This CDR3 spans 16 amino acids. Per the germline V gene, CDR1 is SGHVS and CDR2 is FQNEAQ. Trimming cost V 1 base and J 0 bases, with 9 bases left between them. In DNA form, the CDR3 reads TGTGCCAGCAGCTTAGTGGGGGATGCGAACACCGGGGAGCTGTTTTTT. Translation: CASSLVGDANTGELFF.

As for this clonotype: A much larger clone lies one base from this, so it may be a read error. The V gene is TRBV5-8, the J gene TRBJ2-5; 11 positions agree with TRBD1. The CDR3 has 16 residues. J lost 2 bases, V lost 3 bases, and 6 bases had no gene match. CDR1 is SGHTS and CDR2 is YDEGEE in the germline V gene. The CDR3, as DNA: TGTGCCAGCAGCTCCAGGACAGGGGGCCTTCAAGAGACCCAGTACTTC. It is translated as CASSSRTGGLQETQYF.

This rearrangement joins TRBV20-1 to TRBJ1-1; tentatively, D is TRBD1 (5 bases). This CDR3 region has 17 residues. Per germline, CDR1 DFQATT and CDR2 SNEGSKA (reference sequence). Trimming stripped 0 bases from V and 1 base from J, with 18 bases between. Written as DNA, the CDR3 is TGCAGTGCTAGAGATGTCTTTGCAGGGCTATCGAACACTGAAGCTTTCTTT. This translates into CSARDVFAGLSNTEAFF.

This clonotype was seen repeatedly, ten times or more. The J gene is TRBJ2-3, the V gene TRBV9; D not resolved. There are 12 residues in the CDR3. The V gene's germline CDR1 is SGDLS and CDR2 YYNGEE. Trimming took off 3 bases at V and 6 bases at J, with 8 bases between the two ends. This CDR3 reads CASSDSADTQYF. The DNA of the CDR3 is TGTGCCAGCAGCGACAGCGCCGATACGCAGTATTTT. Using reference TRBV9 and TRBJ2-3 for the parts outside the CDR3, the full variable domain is DSGVTQTPKHLITATGQRVTLRCSPRSGDLSVYWYQQSLDQGLQFLIQYYNGEERAKGNILERFSAQQFPDLHSELNLSSLELGDSALYFCASSDSADTQYFGPGTRLTVL.

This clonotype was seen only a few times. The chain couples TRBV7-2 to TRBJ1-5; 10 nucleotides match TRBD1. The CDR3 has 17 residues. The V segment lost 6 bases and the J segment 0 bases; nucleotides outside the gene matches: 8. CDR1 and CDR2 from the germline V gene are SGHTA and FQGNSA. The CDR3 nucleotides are TGTGCCAGCAGACCCGGGACAGGGGTATATAGCAATCAGCCCCAGCATTTT. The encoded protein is CASRPGTGVYSNQPQHF.

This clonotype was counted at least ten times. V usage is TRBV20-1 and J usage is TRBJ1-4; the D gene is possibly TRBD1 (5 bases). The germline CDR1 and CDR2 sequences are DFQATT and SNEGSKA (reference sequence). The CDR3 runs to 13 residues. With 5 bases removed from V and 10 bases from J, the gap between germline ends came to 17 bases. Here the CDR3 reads CSAGSSEGRKLFF. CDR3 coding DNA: TGCAGTGCTGGCTCGTCGGAGGGACGAAAACTGTTTTTT.

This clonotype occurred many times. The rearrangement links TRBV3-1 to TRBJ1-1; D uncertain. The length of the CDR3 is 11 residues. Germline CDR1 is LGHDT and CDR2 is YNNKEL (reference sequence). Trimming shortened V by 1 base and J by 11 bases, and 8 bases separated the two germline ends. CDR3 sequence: CASSQVGEAFF. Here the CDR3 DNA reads TGTGCCAGCAGCCAAGTGGGAGAGGCTTTCTTT.

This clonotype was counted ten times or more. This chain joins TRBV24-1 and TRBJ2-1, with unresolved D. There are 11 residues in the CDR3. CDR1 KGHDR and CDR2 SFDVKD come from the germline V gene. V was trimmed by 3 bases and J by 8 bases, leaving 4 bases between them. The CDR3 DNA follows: TGTGCCACCAGTGATAGGGATGAGCAGTTCTTC. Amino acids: CATSDRDEQFF.

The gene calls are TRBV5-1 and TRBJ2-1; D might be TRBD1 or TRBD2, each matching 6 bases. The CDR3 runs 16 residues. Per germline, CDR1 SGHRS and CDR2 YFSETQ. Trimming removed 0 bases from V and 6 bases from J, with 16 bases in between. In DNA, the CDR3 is TGCGCCAGCAGCTTGGGGGGGGCGGAGGGGTCCAATGAGCAGTTCTTC. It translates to CASSLGGAEGSNEQFF.

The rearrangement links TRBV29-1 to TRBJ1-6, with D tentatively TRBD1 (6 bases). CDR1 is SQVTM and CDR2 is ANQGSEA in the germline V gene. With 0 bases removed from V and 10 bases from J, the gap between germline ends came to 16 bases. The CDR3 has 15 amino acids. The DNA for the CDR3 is TGCAGCGTTGAAGATTTAGGCAGGGGCCGGTCACCCCTCCACTTT. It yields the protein CSVEDLGRGRSPLHF.

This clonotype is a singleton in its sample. The chain's CDR3 is CASSFGVGDRARDEQFF. CDR3 DNA sequence: TGTGCCAGCAGTTTCGGGGTTGGGGACAGGGCGAGGGATGAGCAGTTCTTC. The chain joins TRBV12-3 or TRBV12-4 to TRBJ2-1; 9 nucleotides align to TRBD1. This CDR3 is built from 17 residues. Trimming removed 3 bases from V and 8 bases from J; junction bases left unmatched: 14.

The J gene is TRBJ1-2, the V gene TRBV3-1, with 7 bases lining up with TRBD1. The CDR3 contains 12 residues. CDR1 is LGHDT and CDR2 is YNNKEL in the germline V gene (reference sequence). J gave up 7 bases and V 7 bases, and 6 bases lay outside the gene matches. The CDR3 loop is CASTRPGGGYTF. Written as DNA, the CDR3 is TGTGCCAGCACCCGACCAGGGGGTGGCTACACCTTC.

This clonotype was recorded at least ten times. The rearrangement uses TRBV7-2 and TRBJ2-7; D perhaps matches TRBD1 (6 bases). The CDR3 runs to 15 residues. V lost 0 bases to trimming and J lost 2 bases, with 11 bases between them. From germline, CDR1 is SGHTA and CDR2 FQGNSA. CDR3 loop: CASSLAQGNPYEQYF. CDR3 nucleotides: TGTGCCAGCAGCTTAGCGCAGGGGAACCCCTACGAGCAGTACTTC.

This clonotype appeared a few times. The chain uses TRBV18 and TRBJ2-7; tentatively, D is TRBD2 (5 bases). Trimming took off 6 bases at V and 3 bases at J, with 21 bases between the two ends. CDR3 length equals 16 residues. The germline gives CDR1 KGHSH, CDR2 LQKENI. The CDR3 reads CASSPSGGTGIYEQYF. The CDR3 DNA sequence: TGTGCCAGCTCGCCAAGTGGTGGCACGGGAATCTACGAGCAGTACTTC.

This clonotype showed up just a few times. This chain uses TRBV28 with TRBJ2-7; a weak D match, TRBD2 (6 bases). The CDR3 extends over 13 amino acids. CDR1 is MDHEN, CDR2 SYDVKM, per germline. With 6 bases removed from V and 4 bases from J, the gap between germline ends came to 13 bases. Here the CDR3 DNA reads TGTGCCAGCAGGCCCGGACTATCGTACGAGCAGTACTTC. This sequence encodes CASRPGLSYEQYF. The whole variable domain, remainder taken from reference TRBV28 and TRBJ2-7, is DVKVTQSSRYLVKRTGEKVFLECVQDMDHENMFWYRQDPGLGLRLIYFSYDVKMKEKGDIPEGYSVSREKKERFSLILESASTNQTSMYLCASRPGLSYEQYFGPGTRLTVT.

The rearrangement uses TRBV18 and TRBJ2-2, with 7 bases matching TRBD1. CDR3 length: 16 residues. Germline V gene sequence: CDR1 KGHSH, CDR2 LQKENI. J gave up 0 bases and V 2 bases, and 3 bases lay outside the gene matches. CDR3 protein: CASSPTGVTNTGELFF. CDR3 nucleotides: TGTGCCAGCTCACCAACAGGGGTCACGAACACCGGGGAGCTGTTTTTT.

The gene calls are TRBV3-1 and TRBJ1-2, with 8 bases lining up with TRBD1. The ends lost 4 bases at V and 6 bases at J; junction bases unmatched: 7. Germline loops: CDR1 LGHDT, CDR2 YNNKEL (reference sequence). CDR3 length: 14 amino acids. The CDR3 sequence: CASSPTDRADGYTF. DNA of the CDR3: TGTGCCAGCAGCCCGACGGACAGGGCCGATGGCTACACCTTC.

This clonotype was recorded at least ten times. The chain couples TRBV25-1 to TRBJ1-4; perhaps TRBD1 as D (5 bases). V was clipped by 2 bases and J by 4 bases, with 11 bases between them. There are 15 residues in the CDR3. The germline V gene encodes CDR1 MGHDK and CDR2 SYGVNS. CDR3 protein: CASSERTHHNEKLFF. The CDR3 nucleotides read TGTGCCAGCAGTGAAAGGACACACCATAATGAAAAACTGTTTTTT.

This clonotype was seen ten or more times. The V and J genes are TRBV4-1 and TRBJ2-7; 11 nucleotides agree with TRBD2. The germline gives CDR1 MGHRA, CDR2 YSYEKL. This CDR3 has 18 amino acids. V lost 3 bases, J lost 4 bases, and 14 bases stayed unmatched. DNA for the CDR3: TGCGCCAGCAGCCAGGGGGGGACTAGCGGATCTTCGGGGTACGAGCAGTACTTC. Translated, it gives CASSQGGTSGSSGYEQYF.

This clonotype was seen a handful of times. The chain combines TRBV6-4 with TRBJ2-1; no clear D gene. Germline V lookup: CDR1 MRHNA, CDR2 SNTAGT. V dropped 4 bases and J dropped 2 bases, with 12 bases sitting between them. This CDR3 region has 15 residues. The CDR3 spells CASSGLVGTYNEQFF. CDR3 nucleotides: TGTGCCAGCAGTGGCCTAGTGGGGACCTACAATGAGCAGTTCTTC.